These 28 T cell receptor beta chains share one sample of origin, sequenced in a study of Ad26.COV2.S vaccination and SARS-CoV-2 variants. The table came from immunoSEQ multiplex PCR; TCRdb's copy has only in-frame clones and leaves some out. Of some 190,000 clones in the sample, around nine tenths were seen once. Sequencing used peripheral blood, obtained after recovery from COVID-19. The receptors derive from a human donor who had recovered from COVID-19.

The CDR3, as DNA: TGTGCCAGCAGTCCCCGTCGGAATGAGCAGTTCTTC. Protein product: CASSPRRNEQFF. V and J are TRBV12-3 or TRBV12-4 and TRBJ2-1; unclear D gene. Trimming took 5 bases from V and 7 from J, leaving 9 bases between them. The CDR3 has 12 amino acids.

CDR3 bases: TGCGCCAGCAGCTCAGTGCCTCCCGGGACAGGGGAAGAGACCCAGTACTTC. Amino acids: CASSSVPPGTGEETQYF. This chain uses TRBV5-1 with TRBJ2-5; TRBD1 matches 10 bases. Germline-derived CDR1 and CDR2 are SGHRS and YFSETQ. V gave up 3 bases and J gave up 3 bases; unmatched junction bases: 11. This CDR3 has 17 amino acids.

The V gene is TRBV10-3, the J gene TRBJ1-1; possibly TRBD1 for D (5 bases). The CDR3 contains 13 residues. Trimming took off 5 bases at V and 2 bases at J, with 9 bases between the two ends. Per germline, CDR1 ENHRY and CDR2 SYGVKD. DNA for the CDR3: TGTGCCATCAGTCAGGGAGTAAACACTGAAGCTTTCTTT. It encodes CAISQGVNTEAFF.

This chain links TRBV7-9 with TRBJ2-7, with D possibly being TRBD2 (6 bases). This CDR3 comprises 15 residues. The V gene's germline CDR1 is SEHNR and CDR2 FQNEAQ (reference sequence). The V end was cut by 5 bases, the J end by 0 bases, with 14 bases between. In DNA, the CDR3 is TGTGCCAGCAGCCCGGGACTTACTAGCTCCTACGAGCAGTACTTC. This encodes CASSPGLTSSYEQYF.

The chain carries TRBV12-3 or TRBV12-4 and TRBJ2-5; D gene ambiguous. This CDR3 has 11 amino acids. With 5 bases removed from V and 5 bases from J, the gap between germline ends came to 6 bases. The CDR3 here is CASSRTETQYF. In DNA, the CDR3 is TGTGCCAGCAGTCGGACGGAGACCCAGTACTTC.

This clone was counted once. The chain combines TRBV6-4 with TRBJ2-1; 13 bases match TRBD2. V shed 6 bases and J 9 bases; nucleotides not matched to a gene: 8. Per the germline V gene, CDR1 is MRHNA and CDR2 is SNTAGT. The CDR3 is 15 residues long. The CDR3 spells CASSAGLAGAGEQFF. CDR3 nucleotides: TGTGCCAGCAGCGCCGGACTAGCGGGAGCGGGTGAGCAGTTCTTC.

The rearrangement uses TRBV30 and TRBJ1-1; tentative D call: TRBD1 (6 bases). The CDR3 is 15 residues long. Germline V gives CDR1 GTSNPN, CDR2 SVGIG (reference sequence). V shed 5 bases and J shed 5 bases, with 21 bases lying between them. The CDR3 bases are TGTGCCTGGGTACGACTGGGAGGGGGGAGGACTGAAGCTTTCTTT. It codes for CAWVRLGGGRTEAFF.

The CDR3 DNA reads TGTGCCAGCAGTGAAAGAGGGTGGGGGCAGATGACTGAAGCTTTCTTT. Translating it yields CASSERGWGQMTEAFF. J is TRBJ1-1 and V is TRBV6-1; possibly TRBD1 for D (6 bases). V was cut by 2 bases and J by 5 bases, with 18 bases left in between. This CDR3 region has 16 residues. The germline V gene encodes CDR1 MNHNS and CDR2 SASEGT.

This clone appeared once. This chain links TRBV5-1 with TRBJ1-1; tentatively, D is TRBD1 (6 bases). The V gene's germline CDR1 is SGHRS and CDR2 YFSETQ. This CDR3 has 14 amino acids. The ends were cut back, 5 bases at V and 0 bases at J, with 11 bases in the middle. As DNA, the CDR3 is TGCGCCAGCAGTAGAGGGGACATGAACACTGAAGCTTTCTTT. Its translation is CASSRGDMNTEAFF.

V gene TRBV5-6 combines with J gene TRBJ2-7, with no clear D. The CDR3 totals 11 residues. CDR1 is SGHDT and CDR2 is YYEEEE in the germline V gene. Between the trimmed V and J ends, which lost 4 bases and 2 bases, there was a span of 4 bases. CDR3 in amino acids: CASSTPYEQYF. The CDR3 DNA sequence: TGTGCCAGCAGCACACCCTACGAGCAGTACTTC.

This clone was detected only once. The chain uses TRBV18 and TRBJ1-1, with D unclear. The germline gives CDR1 KGHSH, CDR2 LQKENI. This CDR3 is built from 12 residues. The V gene lost 6 bases and the J gene lost 4 bases, with 9 bases spanning the gap. The CDR3 nucleotides are TGTGCCAGCTCCGATATAGGCACTGAAGCTTTCTTT. The encoded protein is CASSDIGTEAFF.

The chain links TRBV18 to TRBJ2-1, with TRBD1 identical over 9 bases. Germline V gene sequence: CDR1 KGHSH, CDR2 LQKENI. V shed 2 bases and J 6 bases; nucleotides not matched to a gene: 17. The CDR3 covers 19 residues. The chain's CDR3 is CASSPGTGFLSSGRNEQFF. Here the CDR3 DNA reads TGTGCCAGCTCACCAGGGACAGGGTTTTTATCTTCAGGTCGCAATGAGCAGTTCTTC. Combining the CDR3 with reference TRBV18 and TRBJ2-1 gives the whole variable domain NAGVMQNPRHLVRRRGQEARLRCSPMKGHSHVYWYRQLPEEGLKFMVYLQKENIIDESGMPKERFSAEFPKEGPSILRIQQVVRGDSAAYFCASSPGTGFLSSGRNEQFFGPGTRLTVL.

The gene calls are TRBV28 and TRBJ1-6; D gene unclear. Trimming left V 7 bases short and J 6 bases short, with 10 bases between. The CDR3 consists of 13 residues. Germline assignment: CDR1 MDHEN and CDR2 SYDVKM. CDR3 loop: CASKGRGNSPLHF. For the CDR3, the DNA is TGTGCCAGCAAGGGCCGAGGTAATTCACCCCTCCACTTT.

J is TRBJ1-3 and V is TRBV10-3; 8 bases agree with TRBD1. The V gene's germline CDR1 is ENHRY and CDR2 SYGVKD. CDR3 length equals 17 residues. V shed 2 bases, J shed 0 bases, and the junction held 6 bases outside the gene matches. In DNA, the CDR3 is TGTGCCATCAGTGAGCTGACAGGGGACACCTCTGGAAACACCATATATTTT. Protein: CAISELTGDTSGNTIYF.

Here the CDR3 DNA reads TGTGCCAGTAGTGCCTACATGGGCGGCTACACCTTC. Translation: CASSAYMGGYTF. The chain couples TRBV19 to TRBJ1-2, with D unresolved. Germline loops: CDR1 LNHDA, CDR2 SQIVND (reference sequence). The CDR3 runs 12 residues. V was clipped by 5 bases and J by 8 bases, with 12 bases between them.

The V call is TRBV27, the J call TRBJ2-2, with D possibly being TRBD1 (5 bases). This CDR3 is 15 amino acids long. The V gene lost 5 bases and the J gene lost 2 bases, with 12 bases spanning the gap. Germline CDR1 is MNHEY and CDR2 is SMNVEV (reference sequence). CDR3 bases: TGTGCCAGCAGTGTAATGACAGCCAACACCGGGGAGCTGTTTTTT. It is translated as CASSVMTANTGELFF.

The chain is built from TRBV12-1 and TRBJ1-2; TRBD1 was called by the table and not checked on the DNA. TRBV12-1 is assigned pseudogene status. CDR3 size: 16 residues. CDR3 sequence reads: CASSFVQGSPNYGYTF. DNA of the CDR3: TGTGCCAGCAGCTTTGTGCAGGGATCCCCTAACTATGGCTACACCTTC.

The chain couples TRBV7-9 to TRBJ1-4; D uncertain. Deletions cut 4 bases from V and 5 bases from J, with 14 bases between. CDR1 is SEHNR and CDR2 is FQNEAQ in the germline V gene (reference sequence). The CDR3 length is 15 residues. The CDR3, as DNA: TGTGCCAGCAGCTCAGCGGACTCGGCGAATGAAAAACTGTTTTTT. Encoded protein: CASSSADSANEKLFF.

This rearrangement joins TRBV9 to TRBJ1-6; 9 nucleotides match TRBD1. CDR1 is SGDLS and CDR2 is YYNGEE in the germline V gene. J was trimmed by 6 bases and V by 3 bases; bases with no gene match: 4. The CDR3 totals 15 residues. The CDR3 nucleotides read TGTGCCAGCAGCGGACAGGGGGTTGGTAATTCACCCCTCCACTTT. This codes for CASSGQGVGNSPLHF.

This clone was seen only a few times. The chain is built from TRBV6-5 and TRBJ2-1; 7 nucleotides match TRBD2. With 0 bases clipped from V and 6 bases from J, the junction kept 8 bases outside the gene matches. Germline CDR1 and CDR2: MNHEY and SVGAGI. CDR3 length equals 16 residues. DNA of the CDR3: TGTGCCAGCAGTTACTCGTGGACTAGGGTCTCCAATGAGCAGTTCTTC. It is translated as CASSYSWTRVSNEQFF.

The chain links TRBV18 to TRBJ2-7; 10 bases line up with TRBD1. Germline loops: CDR1 KGHSH, CDR2 LQKENI. V dropped 2 bases and J dropped 12; count of bases not matched to a gene: 10. CDR3 length: 14 amino acids. CDR3 nucleotide sequence: TGTGCCAGCTCACCAGACCAGACAGGGGGCGCTGGGTACTTC. This codes for CASSPDQTGGAGYF.

The chain is built from TRBV6-2 or TRBV6-3 and TRBJ2-7; no firm D call. The germline V and J ends were trimmed by 2 bases and 5 bases, with 13 bases remaining between them. The CDR3 length is 14 residues. Germline V gene data show CDR1 as MNHEY and CDR2 as SVGEGT. This CDR3 is CASSYVTFPHEQYF. Written as DNA, the CDR3 is TGTGCCAGCAGTTACGTGACTTTTCCCCACGAGCAGTACTTC.

The V gene is TRBV9, the J gene TRBJ1-2; a possible D gene is TRBD1 (6 bases). The CDR3 has 16 amino acids. V was trimmed by 3 bases and J by 2 bases, leaving 17 bases between them. Germline V CDR1 and CDR2: SGDLS, YYNGEE. The CDR3 DNA reads as TGTGCCAGCAGCGCCGGGGGGGCCACCGGAAACTATGGCTACACCTTC. It codes for CASSAGGATGNYGYTF. Variable domain in full (rest from reference TRBV9 and TRBJ1-2): DSGVTQTPKHLITATGQRVTLRCSPRSGDLSVYWYQQSLDQGLQFLIQYYNGEERAKGNILERFSAQQFPDLHSELNLSSLELGDSALYFCASSAGGATGNYGYTFGSGTRLTVV.

This clone has a single count. The chain employs TRBV6-5 and TRBJ2-3, with 7 bases identical to TRBD2. This CDR3 has 13 residues. Germline V CDR1 and CDR2: MNHEY, SVGAGI. V shed 7 bases and J 2 bases; nucleotides not matched to a gene: 3. The CDR3 loop is CASNKRDTDTQYF. The CDR3 DNA sequence: TGTGCCAGCAATAAGCGGGACACAGATACGCAGTATTTT.

The chain couples TRBV7-9 to TRBJ2-5; 10 nucleotides align to TRBD2. With V trimmed by 5 bases and J by 0 bases, 9 bases remained unmatched. Germline lookup yields CDR1 SEHNR and CDR2 FQNEAQ (reference sequence). CDR3 length: 17 residues. The CDR3 spells CASSPGLADLYQETQYF. CDR3 DNA: TGTGCCAGCAGCCCAGGACTAGCGGACTTATACCAAGAGACCCAGTACTTC.

The V gene is TRBV9, the J gene TRBJ2-3; the D gene could be TRBD1 or TRBD2 (5 bases each). CDR1 and CDR2 (germline): SGDLS, YYNGEE. The CDR3 is 13 residues long. The germline V and J ends were trimmed by 6 bases and 4 bases, with 12 bases remaining between them. CDR3 bases: TGTGCCAGCAACCAGGGAGCGGCAGATACGCAGTATTTT. Translated, it gives CASNQGAADTQYF.

The V call is TRBV3-1 (or the pseudogene TRBV3-2), the J call TRBJ2-1, with no clear D. The V gene lost 4 bases and the J gene lost 8 bases, with 9 bases spanning the gap. CDR3 length: 12 amino acids. Germline V gene lookup returns CDR1 LGHDT and CDR2 YNNKEL (reference sequence). CDR3 amino acids: CASSLGSDEQFF. CDR3 coding DNA: TGTGCCAGCAGCCTAGGGTCGGATGAGCAGTTCTTC.

This clone came up a few times. The chain is built from TRBV10-3 and TRBJ2-1; 16 bases match TRBD2. Losses at the gene ends were 10 bases for V and 7 bases for J; bases not matched to a gene: 13. Germline loops: CDR1 ENHRY, CDR2 SYGVKD. The CDR3 extends over 17 amino acids. For the CDR3, the DNA is TGTGCCACCAGGGTCGGGACTAGCGGGGGGGCCGGAAATGAGCAGTTCTTC. Encoded protein: CATRVGTSGGAGNEQFF.